One and the same sample provided the 13 T cell receptor beta chains below, sequenced in a study of blood T cell repertoires in COVID-19. Data came from immunoSEQ multiplex PCR; TCRdb stores just in-frame clones and leaves some out. Seen here are 150,000 to 200,000 clones, roughly 84% observed once, and the top ten hold around 15%. Sequenced input: peripheral blood. These receptors came from a woman in her sixties or seventies with COVID-19, enrolled during active disease.

The chain is built from TRBV28 and TRBJ1-6; D uncertain. V lost 5 bases and J 0 bases, leaving 5 bases between the germline ends. The CDR3 has 14 residues. Germline V gene sequence: CDR1 MDHEN, CDR2 SYDVKM. The CDR3 loop is CASSDSSYNSPLHF. The CDR3 nucleotides are TGTGCCAGCAGTGATAGCTCCTATAATTCACCCCTCCACTTT.

This chain links TRBV2 with TRBJ2-1, with D perhaps TRBD2 (6 bases). This CDR3 is built from 13 residues. V was cut by 8 bases and J by 4 bases, with 12 bases left in between. Germline assignment: CDR1 SNHLY and CDR2 FYNNEI. The CDR3 protein is CASRDGGYNEQFF. The DNA of the CDR3 is TGTGCCAGCCGGGACGGGGGTTACAATGAGCAGTTCTTC. The complete variable domain, with remaining parts taken from reference TRBV2 and TRBJ2-1, reads EPEVTQTPSHQVTQMGQEVILRCVPISNHLYFYWYRQILGQKVEFLVSFYNNEISEKSEIFDDQFSVERPDGSNFTLKIRSTKLEDSAMYFCASRDGGYNEQFFGPGTRLTVL.

The gene calls are TRBV27 and TRBJ1-2, with 7 nucleotides matching TRBD1. Germline V gives CDR1 MNHEY, CDR2 SMNVEV (reference sequence). The CDR3 contains 13 residues. V lost 3 bases, J lost 6 bases, and 4 bases stayed unmatched. Here the CDR3 reads CASSFRGLDGYTF. The CDR3 DNA reads TGTGCCAGCAGTTTTAGGGGGCTGGATGGCTACACCTTC.

This chain joins TRBV5-4 and TRBJ1-2; D is undetermined. This CDR3 is built from 15 residues. The germline V gene encodes CDR1 SGHNT and CDR2 YYREEE (reference sequence). Trimming took off 4 bases at V and 6 bases at J, with 19 bases between the two ends. The CDR3 loop is CASSAPDSRVDGYTF. In DNA, the CDR3 is TGTGCCAGCAGCGCTCCGGACTCTCGGGTGGATGGCTACACCTTC.

The rearrangement uses TRBV28 and TRBJ1-1, with D possibly matching TRBD1 (5 bases). The CDR3 runs to 12 residues. Germline V gene sequence: CDR1 MDHEN, CDR2 SYDVKM. With 4 bases removed from V and 11 bases from J, the gap between germline ends came to 14 bases. The CDR3 bases are TGTGCCAGCAGTTCAGGGATCAGGGATGCTTTCTTT. The encoded protein is CASSSGIRDAFF.

The chain joins TRBV19 to TRBJ1-1, with D possibly being TRBD1 (5 bases). The CDR3 contains 14 residues. The V gene lost 8 bases and the J gene lost 0 bases, with 13 bases spanning the gap. CDR1 and CDR2 from the germline V gene are LNHDA and SQIVND (reference sequence). CDR3 sequence: CASARRGMNTEAFF. The DNA for the CDR3 is TGTGCCAGTGCGAGGAGGGGAATGAACACTGAAGCTTTCTTT.

This chain connects TRBV2 to TRBJ2-1; D possibly corresponds to TRBD2 (6 bases). Germline V gives CDR1 SNHLY, CDR2 FYNNEI. This CDR3 contains 13 residues. V lost 5 bases, J lost 9 bases, and 14 bases lay in between. The chain's CDR3 is CASSLALPAEQFF. In DNA, the CDR3 is TGTGCCAGCAGTCTAGCGCTCCCAGCTGAGCAGTTCTTC. Together with reference TRBV2 and TRBJ2-1, the CDR3 gives the full variable domain: EPEVTQTPSHQVTQMGQEVILRCVPISNHLYFYWYRQILGQKVEFLVSFYNNEISEKSEIFDDQFSVERPDGSNFTLKIRSTKLEDSAMYFCASSLALPAEQFFGPGTRLTVL.

The chain links TRBV28 to TRBJ2-2; 7 bases align to TRBD1. The CDR3 sequence is 16 residues long. Germline lookup yields CDR1 MDHEN and CDR2 SYDVKM. The ends lost 3 bases at V and 4 bases at J; junction bases unmatched: 8. The CDR3 DNA sequence: TGTGCCAGCAGTTTCGAACAGGGGTGGAGCACCGGGGAGCTGTTTTTT. The encoded protein is CASSFEQGWSTGELFF.

The rearrangement uses TRBV6-5 and TRBJ2-1, with 7 bases aligning to TRBD1. Trimming removed 0 bases from V and 10 bases from J; junction bases left unmatched: 6. Germline lookup yields CDR1 MNHEY and CDR2 SVGAGI. The CDR3 contains 14 residues. Here the CDR3 reads CASSYSQPGQEQFF. The CDR3 DNA follows: TGTGCCAGCAGTTACTCCCAACCGGGACAGGAGCAGTTCTTC.

The chain employs TRBV28 and TRBJ1-1; unclear D gene. This CDR3 has 14 amino acids. The germline gives CDR1 MDHEN, CDR2 SYDVKM. V shed 6 bases and J shed 2 bases, with 13 bases lying between them. CDR3: CASRFFHSNTEAFF. The CDR3 DNA is TGTGCCAGCAGGTTTTTTCATAGTAACACTGAAGCTTTCTTT.

This chain uses TRBV6-5 with TRBJ1-4; 10 bases agree with TRBD1. The J segment lost 12 bases and the V segment lost 2 bases, leaving 6 bases of the junction unmatched. Germline V CDR1 and CDR2: MNHEY, SVGAGI. This CDR3 has 14 residues. The CDR3 loop reads CASSYTGTGDQLFF. The CDR3 DNA sequence: TGTGCCAGCAGTTACACCGGGACAGGGGATCAACTGTTTTTT.

This chain joins TRBV14 and TRBJ2-1; a possible D gene is TRBD2 (6 bases). The CDR3 runs to 15 residues. V was pared by 0 bases and J by 3 bases, with 9 bases between. The germline gives CDR1 SGHDN, CDR2 FVKESK. CDR3 bases: TGTGCCAGCAGCCAAGAAGCAGCGGGCTACAATGAGCAGTTCTTC. Its translation: CASSQEAAGYNEQFF.

V gene TRBV11-3 combines with J gene TRBJ2-1; D perhaps matches TRBD2 (6 bases). Trimming took 3 bases from V and 9 from J, leaving 18 bases between them. Germline V CDR1 and CDR2: SGHNT, YENEEA. The CDR3 contains 15 residues. The CDR3 sequence is CASSLTFGGIVEQFF. In DNA form, the CDR3 reads TGTGCCAGCAGCTTGACCTTTGGGGGGATTGTTGAGCAGTTCTTC.